This T cell receptor (beta chain) emerged from a study of blood T cells in healthy people across ages. Background on the study: About one barcoded beta molecule was captured per two T cells (by template switching). Study-level results: Unsorted PBMCs blocked a conclusive comparison of naive and antigen-experienced cells.

In germline, CDR1 is DFQATT, CDR2 SNEGSKA (reference sequence). V shed 7 bases and J shed 3 bases, with 19 bases lying between them. This CDR3 spans 15 amino acids. The second PCR ran about 6 to 12 cycles with a sample-barcoded 5' primer and J-beta primers. One entry per CDR3 protein results from TCRdb running MiXCR on the 5' RACE reads. The sample has 850,000 to 1,100,000 distinct CDR3 sequences, roughly two fifths seen once. As for this clonotype: The antigen remains undetermined.

The TCR comes from a man between 18 and 29 years old in good health. The chain employs TRBV20-1 and TRBJ1-5; D remains ambiguous. Sequencing used blood. CDR3 sequence (DNA): TGCAGTGTGACTCCCCTGGGGAGGAACAATCAGCCCCAGCATTTT. Its translation is CSVTPLGRNNQPQHF.